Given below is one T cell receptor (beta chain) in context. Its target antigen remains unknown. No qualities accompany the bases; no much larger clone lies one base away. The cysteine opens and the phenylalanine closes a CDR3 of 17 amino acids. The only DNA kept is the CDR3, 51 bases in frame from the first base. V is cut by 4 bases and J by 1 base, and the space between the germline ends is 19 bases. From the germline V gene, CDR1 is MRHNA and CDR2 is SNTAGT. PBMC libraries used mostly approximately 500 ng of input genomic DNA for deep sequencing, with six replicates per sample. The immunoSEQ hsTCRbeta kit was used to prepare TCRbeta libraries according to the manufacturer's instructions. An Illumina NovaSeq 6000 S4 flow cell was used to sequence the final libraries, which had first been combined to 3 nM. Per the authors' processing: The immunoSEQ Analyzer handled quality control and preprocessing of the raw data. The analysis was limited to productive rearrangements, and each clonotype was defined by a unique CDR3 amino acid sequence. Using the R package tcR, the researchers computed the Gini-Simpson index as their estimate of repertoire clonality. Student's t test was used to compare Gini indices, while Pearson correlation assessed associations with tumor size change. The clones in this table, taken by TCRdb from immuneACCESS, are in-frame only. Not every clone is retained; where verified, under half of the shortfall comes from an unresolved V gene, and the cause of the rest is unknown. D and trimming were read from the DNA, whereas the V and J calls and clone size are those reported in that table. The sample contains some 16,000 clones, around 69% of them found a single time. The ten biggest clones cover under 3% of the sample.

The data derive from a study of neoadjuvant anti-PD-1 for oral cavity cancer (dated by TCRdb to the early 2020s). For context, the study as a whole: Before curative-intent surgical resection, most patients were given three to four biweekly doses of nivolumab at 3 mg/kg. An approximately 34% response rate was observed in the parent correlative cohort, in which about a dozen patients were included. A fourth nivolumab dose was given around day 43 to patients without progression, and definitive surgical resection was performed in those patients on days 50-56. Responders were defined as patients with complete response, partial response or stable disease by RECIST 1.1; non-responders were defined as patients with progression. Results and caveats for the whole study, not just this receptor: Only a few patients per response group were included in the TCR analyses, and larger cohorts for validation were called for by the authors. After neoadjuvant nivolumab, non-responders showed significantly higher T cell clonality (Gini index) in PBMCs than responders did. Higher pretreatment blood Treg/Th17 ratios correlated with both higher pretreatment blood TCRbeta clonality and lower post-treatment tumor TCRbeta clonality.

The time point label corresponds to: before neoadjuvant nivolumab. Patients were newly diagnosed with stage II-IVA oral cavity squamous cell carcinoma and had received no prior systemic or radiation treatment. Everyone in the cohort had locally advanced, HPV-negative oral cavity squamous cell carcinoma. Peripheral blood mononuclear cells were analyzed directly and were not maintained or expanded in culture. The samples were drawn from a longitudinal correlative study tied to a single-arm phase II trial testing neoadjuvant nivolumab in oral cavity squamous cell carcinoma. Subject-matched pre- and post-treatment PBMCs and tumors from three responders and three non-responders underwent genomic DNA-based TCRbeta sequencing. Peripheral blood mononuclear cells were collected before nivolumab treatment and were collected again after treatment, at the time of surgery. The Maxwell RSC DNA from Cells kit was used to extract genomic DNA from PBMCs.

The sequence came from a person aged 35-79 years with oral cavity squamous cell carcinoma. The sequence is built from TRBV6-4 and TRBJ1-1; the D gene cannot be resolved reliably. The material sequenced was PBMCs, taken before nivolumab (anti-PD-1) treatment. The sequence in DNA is TGTGCCAGCAGTGTAACGGCCACCTTGGCCGGGAACACTGAAGCTTTCTTT. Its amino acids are CASSVTATLAGNTEAFF.